This entry lists 2 T cell receptor beta chains sequenced from one sample in a study of beta chain features in type 1 diabetes. What was sequenced were expressed TCRB transcripts, since all of the isolated RNA had been reverse transcribed. The table came from immunoSEQ multiplex PCR; TCRdb's copy has only in-frame clones and leaves some out. Of roughly 120,000 clones listed, about 40% are singletons. The sample consisted of stem cell memory CD4+ T cells from blood. All receptors derive from a woman younger than 30 in good health.

The chain combines TRBV28 with TRBJ2-5, with D uncertain. Trimming left V 6 bases short and J 5 bases short, with 19 bases between. The germline V gene has CDR1 MDHEN and CDR2 SYDVKM. CDR3 length: 15 amino acids. The CDR3 loop reads CASRTRLRYKETQYF. DNA for the CDR3: TGTGCCAGCAGAACCCGATTGCGGTATAAGGAGACCCAGTACTTC.

The gene calls are TRBV7-2 and TRBJ2-1; TRBD2 agrees at 10 bases. The V gene's germline CDR1 is SGHTA and CDR2 FQGNSA. V shed 2 bases and J 3 bases; nucleotides not matched to a gene: 10. This CDR3 has 18 residues. The DNA of the CDR3 is TGTGCCAGCAGCTTATCAGGGAGGACTAGCGGAGTCTACAATGAGCAGTTCTTC. This codes for CASSLSGRTSGVYNEQFF.